This T cell receptor (beta chain) was recorded in a study of OX40 agonist ivuxolimab in advanced cancers. This clone counts as medium-sized. The antigen is undetermined. Findings of the study overall: Low clonal expansion, among the lowest seen, marked partial responders at 0.1-3.0 mg/kg. Among some nonresponders, normalized T-cell clonal expansion was also low. Researchers did not determine the expanded peripheral T cells' antigen specificity.

Libraries were prepared by immunoSEQ multiplex PCR; TCRdb keeps only in-frame clonotypes and omits some of them. The sample comprises about 46,000 clones, over 75% of which are singletons, and less than 2% rests with the top ten. Sampling times: baseline, cycle 4 day 1, cycle 7 day 1. CDR1 and CDR2 from the germline V gene are SGHNT and YYREEE (reference sequence). This CDR3 has 14 residues. Between the trimmed V and J ends, which lost 4 bases and 10 bases, there was a span of 20 bases. Sample: CD4+ or CD8+ T cells sorted from blood, taken in a trial of the OX40 agonist ivuxolimab. The sequence derives from an adult with an advanced solid tumor such as melanoma, head and neck, liver or kidney cancer. V is TRBV5-4 and J is TRBJ1-2; tentatively, D is TRBD1 (5 bases). The CDR3 DNA reads as TGTGCCAGCAGCACGGGGCGGGAGGTGGTCTACTACACCTTC. Its protein product is CASSTGREVVYYTF.